This entry lists 28 T cell receptor beta chains sequenced from one sample in a study of graft-versus-host responses after intestinal transplantation (TCRdb year 2021). What this sample's time point label stands for: cells obtained before transplantation from donor or recipient. Mixed lymphocyte reactions plated around 200,000 CFSE-labeled pre-transplant responders with around 200,000 irradiated violet-dye-labeled stimulators and were cultured for 6 days. Library construction relied on the immunoSEQ multiplex PCR assay. TCRdb retrieved this table from immuneACCESS and kept in-frame rearrangements only. Not all clones are present; in checked studies, unresolved V genes account for under half, and no reason is known for the remainder. The sample table contains 15,000 to 20,000 clones; only one count was recorded for approximately 39% of them. The top ten clonotypes cover more than 3% of the sample.

The sample was alloreactive CD8+ T cells from a mixed lymphocyte reaction culture, taken before intestinal transplant. The cell subset or site label here, explained by the study, means: CFSE-low proliferating T cells sorted from approximately six-day pre-transplant mixed lymphocyte reaction (GvH or HvG direction). Receptors were obtained from a human patient who received an intestinal transplant.

This clone was detected only once. This chain links TRBV6-1 with TRBJ1-2; D may be TRBD1 (5 bases). The CDR3 totals 13 residues. Germline V lookup: CDR1 MNHNS, CDR2 SASEGT. Trimming pared 5 bases from V and 4 bases from J, leaving 11 bases between. CDR3 amino acids: CASSWGRTYGYTF. The DNA for the CDR3 is TGTGCCAGCAGTTGGGGCAGGACCTATGGCTACACCTTC.

The J gene is TRBJ1-6, the V gene TRBV5-1; D gene ambiguous. Germline V gene sequence: CDR1 SGHRS, CDR2 YFSETQ. V was clipped by 1 base and J by 10 bases, with 9 bases between them. The CDR3 has 13 residues. The CDR3 coding sequence is TGCGCCAGCAGCTTGAGAGGGATATCACCCCTCCACTTT. The encoded protein is CASSLRGISPLHF.

The V gene is TRBV21-1, the J gene TRBJ1-5. TRBV21-1 is annotated as a pseudogene. The CDR3 sequence is 19 residues long. CDR3: CASSKKKRGGKVDNQPQHF. The CDR3 DNA reads as TGTGCCAGCAGCAAAAAAAAGCGCGGGGGAAAGGTGGACAATCAGCCCCAGCATTTT.

The J gene is TRBJ2-1, the V gene TRBV2; 8 bases are shared with TRBD1. The V and J ends lost 1 base and 8 bases, in that order; junction bases with no gene match: 4. The CDR3 is 14 residues long. Per the germline V gene, CDR1 is SNHLY and CDR2 is FYNNEI. The CDR3 protein is CASSEGTGYDEQFF. The CDR3, as DNA: TGTGCCAGCAGTGAAGGGACAGGGTATGATGAGCAGTTCTTC. The variable domain in full, completed from reference TRBV2 and TRBJ2-1, reads EPEVTQTPSHQVTQMGQEVILRCVPISNHLYFYWYRQILGQKVEFLVSFYNNEISEKSEIFDDQFSVERPDGSNFTLKIRSTKLEDSAMYFCASSEGTGYDEQFFGPGTRLTVL.

This chain joins TRBV5-1 and TRBJ2-7; TRBD2 agrees at 16 bases. After removal of 4 bases from V and 5 bases from J, the junction contained 3 bases not matched to a gene. The CDR3 is made up of 15 amino acids. CDR1 and CDR2 (germline): SGHRS, YFSETQ. DNA for the CDR3: TGCGCCAGCAGCAGGGGGACTAGCGGGAGGGACGAGCAGTACTTC. It translates to CASSRGTSGRDEQYF.

This clone is labeled as medium-sized. The chain carries TRBV27 and TRBJ2-7, with TRBD2 identical over 8 bases. The CDR3 has 17 amino acids. Germline CDR1 MNHEY, CDR2 SMNVEV (reference sequence). The ends lost 2 bases at V and 2 bases at J; junction bases unmatched: 11. CDR3 loop: CASSLTGWREATYEQYF. The CDR3 DNA reads as TGTGCCAGCAGTTTAACCGGTTGGCGGGAGGCCACCTACGAGCAGTACTTC.

This clone was observed a few times. The genes are TRBV4-1 and TRBJ2-3; 7 bases match TRBD2. This CDR3 has 20 amino acids. The germline gives CDR1 MGHRA, CDR2 YSYEKL. Trimming removed 4 bases from V and 5 bases from J; junction bases left unmatched: 24. CDR3 sequence (DNA): TGCGCCAGCAGCCCCCTCACCGGTCCAGGGAGGGCGGATCTTGTAGATACGCAGTATTTT. Translation: CASSPLTGPGRADLVDTQYF.

CDR3 coding DNA: TGTGCCAGCAGCTACCCCGGGACAGGCGACTACGAGCAGTACTTC. As protein: CASSYPGTGDYEQYF. The V call is TRBV7-3, the J call TRBJ2-7, with 8 bases matching TRBD1. Germline V gene data show CDR1 as SGHTA and CDR2 as FQGTGA. This CDR3 is 15 amino acids long. V was clipped by 4 bases and J by 3 bases; unmatched bases: 8.

This clone came up a few times. This sequence joins TRBV27 and TRBJ2-3; no reliable D call. CDR1 is MNHEY and CDR2 is SMNVEV in the germline V gene (reference sequence). V lost 5 bases and J lost 1, with 13 bases in between. This CDR3 contains 15 residues. CDR3 sequence reads: CASSQHPMGTDTQYF. The CDR3 DNA reads TGTGCCAGCAGTCAGCACCCGATGGGCACAGATACGCAGTATTTT.

The chain couples TRBV5-1 to TRBJ1-6; TRBD1 is a possible D gene (6 bases). Germline assignment: CDR1 SGHRS and CDR2 YFSETQ. The V end lost 0 bases, the J end lost 10 bases, and 17 bases lay between the germline ends. The CDR3 length is 16 residues. Here the CDR3 reads CASSLEGGNPGSPLHF. CDR3 nucleotide sequence: TGCGCCAGCAGCTTGGAGGGGGGAAACCCGGGGTCACCCCTCCACTTT.

By share, this clone counts as medium-sized. The rearrangement uses TRBV27 and TRBJ2-5; perhaps D is TRBD1 or TRBD2 (6 bases each). The CDR3 runs 19 residues. Germline CDR1 reads MNHEY; CDR2 reads SMNVEV (reference sequence). V was cut by 6 bases and J by 3 bases, with 29 bases left in between. The CDR3 loop reads CASRVGGSRVLSLEETQYF. For the CDR3, the DNA is TGTGCCAGCAGGGTAGGGGGGAGCCGGGTTCTAAGTCTGGAAGAGACCCAGTACTTC.

This clone was detected only a few times. The chain recombines TRBV4-3 with TRBJ2-5; a weak D match, TRBD2 (5 bases). The CDR3 runs to 11 residues. The germline V and J ends were trimmed by 8 bases and 5 bases, with 9 bases remaining between them. CDR1 LGHNA and CDR2 YSLEER come from the germline V gene. The chain's CDR3 is CASARGETQYF. Written as DNA, the CDR3 is TGCGCCAGCGCCCGCGGGGAGACCCAGTACTTC.

In DNA form, the CDR3 reads TGTGCCAGCAGTTTATATCTAGACCTTAGCTCCTACAATGAGCAGTTCTTC. As protein: CASSLYLDLSSYNEQFF. The chain uses TRBV27 and TRBJ2-1; D unclear. CDR1 MNHEY and CDR2 SMNVEV come from the germline V gene (reference sequence). Trimming shortened V by 1 base and J by 0 bases, and 13 bases separated the two germline ends. The CDR3 is 17 amino acids.

This clone turned up a few times. CDR3 nucleotides: TGTGCCAGCAGCTTAATCTGGTCGAGACACCTAGTGCGGGAGCTGTTTTTT. This translates into CASSLIWSRHLVRELFF. The chain couples TRBV7-9 to TRBJ2-2; D is ambiguous. CDR3 length: 17 amino acids. Germline assignment: CDR1 SEHNR and CDR2 FQNEAQ (reference sequence). Trimming removed 2 bases from V and 9 bases from J, with 22 bases in between.

A few counts support this clone. The chain carries TRBV19 and TRBJ2-2, with D maybe TRBD1 (6 bases). V lost 5 bases, J lost 4 bases, and 8 bases lay in between. Germline values: CDR1 LNHDA, CDR2 SQIVND (reference sequence). CDR3 length: 13 residues. CDR3 in DNA: TGTGCCAGTAGTCCAGGGGCCACCGGGGAGCTGTTTTTT. Protein product: CASSPGATGELFF.

This rearrangement joins TRBV4-3 to TRBJ2-7; 10 bases are a match to TRBD1. This CDR3 contains 15 residues. The trim removed 5 bases at V and 3 bases at J, leaving 7 bases unmatched. Germline CDR1 and CDR2: LGHNA and YSLEER. In DNA, the CDR3 is TGCGCCAGCAGCACCAGCGGGACAGGGGTCTACGAGCAGTACTTC. Protein sequence: CASSTSGTGVYEQYF.

The V gene is TRBV5-5, the J gene TRBJ1-4; possibly TRBD1 for D (5 bases). The CDR3 spans 14 residues. From germline, CDR1 is SGHKS and CDR2 YYEKEE (reference sequence). The V gene lost 5 bases and the J gene lost 3 bases, with 11 bases spanning the gap. CDR3 in amino acids: CASSNGAPNEKLFF. DNA for the CDR3: TGTGCCAGCAGTAACGGGGCCCCTAATGAAAAACTGTTTTTT.

By share of the sample, this clone is medium-sized. V and J are TRBV27 and TRBJ2-7; the D gene is possibly TRBD2 (6 bases). The CDR3 has 15 residues. V was pared by 7 bases and J by 0 bases, with 16 bases between. From germline, CDR1 is MNHEY and CDR2 SMNVEV (reference sequence). The CDR3 bases are TGTGCCAGCACGGGACTCGAGGGTAGCTCCTACGAGCAGTACTTC. This sequence encodes CASTGLEGSSYEQYF.

By share of the sample, this clone is medium-sized (0.01 to 0.1%). The rearrangement links TRBV2 to TRBJ2-7; 10 positions agree with TRBD2. The germline gives CDR1 SNHLY, CDR2 FYNNEI. The CDR3 length is 13 residues. V was pared by 8 bases and J by 4 bases, with 5 bases of the junction left unmatched. CDR3 nucleotides: TGTGCCAGCTCGGGACTAGCGATTTACGAGCAGTACTTC. This translates into CASSGLAIYEQYF.

This clone was seen a handful of times. The chain uses TRBV9 and TRBJ2-1; TRBD2 matches 8 bases. The germline V gene encodes CDR1 SGDLS and CDR2 YYNGEE. This CDR3 comprises 15 residues. The V gene end was trimmed by 4 bases and the J gene end by 0 bases; junction bases not matched to a gene: 3. CDR3 sequence (DNA): TGTGCCAGCAGCATTAGCGGGAACTCCTACAATGAGCAGTTCTTC. It yields the protein CASSISGNSYNEQFF. The variable domain in full, completed from reference TRBV9 and TRBJ2-1, reads DSGVTQTPKHLITATGQRVTLRCSPRSGDLSVYWYQQSLDQGLQFLIQYYNGEERAKGNILERFSAQQFPDLHSELNLSSLELGDSALYFCASSISGNSYNEQFFGPGTRLTVL.

This chain connects TRBV5-1 to TRBJ1-1, with D possibly being TRBD1 (5 bases). Trimming removed 5 bases at V and 5 bases at J, with 13 bases between. Germline V gene lookup returns CDR1 SGHRS and CDR2 YFSETQ. The CDR3 runs 13 residues. The CDR3 sequence is CASRLRGGTEAFF. CDR3 DNA: TGCGCCAGCAGATTGCGGGGGGGAACTGAAGCTTTCTTT.

The chain is built from TRBV9 and TRBJ1-2; D call uncertain. CDR3 length: 13 residues. CDR1 and CDR2 from the germline V gene are SGDLS and YYNGEE. Between the trimmed V and J ends, which lost 0 bases and 3 bases, there was a span of 6 bases. In nucleotides, the CDR3 is TGTGCCAGCAGCGTAGGAGATCACTATGGCTACACCTTC. This codes for CASSVGDHYGYTF. The whole variable domain, remainder taken from reference TRBV9 and TRBJ1-2, is DSGVTQTPKHLITATGQRVTLRCSPRSGDLSVYWYQQSLDQGLQFLIQYYNGEERAKGNILERFSAQQFPDLHSELNLSSLELGDSALYFCASSVGDHYGYTFGSGTRLTVV.

By share, this clone counts as medium-sized. The V gene is TRBV5-1, the J gene TRBJ2-3; TRBD1 matches 8 bases. V shed 0 bases and J 6 bases; nucleotides not matched to a gene: 3. The CDR3 extends over 14 amino acids. The V gene's germline CDR1 is SGHRS and CDR2 YFSETQ. Here the CDR3 reads CASSLGQGSDTQYF. CDR3 DNA sequence: TGCGCCAGCAGCTTGGGACAGGGGTCGGATACGCAGTATTTT.

This clone was detected a few times. The V gene is TRBV27, the J gene TRBJ1-6, with TRBD1 as a possible D gene (5 bases). Trimming cost V 4 bases and J 7 bases, with 11 bases left between them. Germline V gene data show CDR1 as MNHEY and CDR2 as SMNVEV (reference sequence). The CDR3 length is 14 residues. CDR3 amino acids: CASSWGPRNSPLHF. CDR3 nucleotide sequence: TGTGCCAGCAGTTGGGGACCGAGAAATTCACCCCTCCACTTT.

This chain links TRBV23-1 with TRBJ1-1; TRBD1 aligns across 10 bases. TRBV23-1 has ORF status, its function being uncertain. This CDR3 contains 16 residues. V was clipped by 0 bases and J by 3 bases; unmatched bases: 4. In nucleotides, the CDR3 is TGCGCCAGCAGTCAATCCCCGGGACAGGGGCACACTGAAGCTTTCTTT. Translated, it gives CASSQSPGQGHTEAFF.

The rearrangement uses TRBV6-5 and TRBJ2-3; 14 bases line up with TRBD2. This CDR3 spans 16 amino acids. From germline, CDR1 is MNHEY and CDR2 SVGAGI. The J segment lost 6 bases and the V segment lost 0 bases, leaving 2 bases of the junction unmatched. The CDR3 DNA reads as TGTGCCAGCAGTTACTCGGGACTAGCGGGAGTCGATACGCAGTATTTT. Protein sequence: CASSYSGLAGVDTQYF.

V gene TRBV27 combines with J gene TRBJ1-1; D is uncertain. V lost 2 bases and J lost 1, with 8 bases in between. This CDR3 is built from 14 residues. CDR1 MNHEY and CDR2 SMNVEV come from the germline V gene (reference sequence). CDR3 nucleotide sequence: TGTGCCAGCAGTTTAACCAACGGGAACACTGAAGCTTTCTTT. Amino acid sequence: CASSLTNGNTEAFF.

A remark on this clone: This likely traces to a read error, being one base from a far larger clone. The chain has TRBV9 and TRBJ2-7, with D tentatively TRBD2 (5 bases). From germline, CDR1 is SGDLS and CDR2 YYNGEE. The CDR3 is 13 residues long. Trimming shortened V by 2 bases and J by 6 bases, and 12 bases separated the two germline ends. For the CDR3, the DNA is TGTGCCAGCAGCGTCGGCCGGGGTTTCGAGCAGTACTTC. Residues: CASSVGRGFEQYF.